These 19 T cell receptor beta chains share one sample of origin, sequenced in a study of tumor-infiltrating lymphocytes in primary liver carcinoma. Starting material of about 0.45 ug total RNA yielded TCR beta cDNA via a constant-region primer. Employing slightly modified ARM-PCR, three nested multiplex PCR rounds were run, and these gave rise to the TCR beta libraries. PCR rounds one and two used TRBV1-TRBV30 forward primers with a C-beta reverse primer for roughly 9 cycles each. TCRdb reprocessed the multiplex PCR reads with MiXCR, giving one entry per CDR3 protein. This table has tens of thousands of distinct CDR3 sequences, about 80% appearing once. Co-extraction yielded RNA and DNA from around 20-30 mg of unsorted bulk tissue. The sample comprised liver tumor tissue from sampling region 2. Subset specified: tumor region T2, inferior pole. The receptors here all came from a middle-aged man with primary liver carcinoma and hepatitis B virus infection.

Comments on this clonotype: Germline and junction disagree at one end, which may indicate a read error. The V gene is TRBV11-2, the J gene TRBJ1-1; D is unclear. This CDR3 region has 12 residues. Germline V gene lookup returns CDR1 SGHAT and CDR2 FQNNGV. For the CDR3, the DNA is TGTACCAGCGGCTTTGGGTACACTGAAGCTTTCTTT. Protein product: CTSGFGYTEAFF.

This clonotype was seen just once. The V gene is TRBV5-4, the J gene TRBJ2-5; D is perhaps TRBD2 (5 bases). V dropped 3 bases and J dropped 4 bases, with 19 bases sitting between them. Germline-derived CDR1 and CDR2 are SGHNT and YYREEE (reference sequence). CDR3 length equals 16 residues. CDR3 in DNA: TGTGCCAGCAGCTCGGGTCTAGCCGGTGGAGGAGAGACCCAGTACTTC. The encoded protein is CASSSGLAGGGETQYF. The full variable domain, rest sourced from reference TRBV5-4 and TRBJ2-5, is ETGVTQSPTHLIKTRGQQVTLRCSSQSGHNTVSWYQQALGQGPQFIFQYYREEENGRGNFPPRFSGLQFPNYSSELNVNALELDDSALYLCASSSGLAGGGETQYFGPGTRLLVL.

On this clonotype itself: Possible read error: a much larger clone is one base away. The J gene is TRBJ1-4, the V gene TRBV30; D unresolved. The CDR3 loop spans 14 amino acids. Germline CDR1 GTSNPN, CDR2 SVGIG (reference sequence). CDR3 in amino acids: CAWSVPGERETLFF. CDR3 bases: TGTGCCTGGAGTGTACCTGGGGAGAGGGAAACACTGTTTTTT.

This clonotype was counted a single time. This may stem from a read error, because a much larger clone lies one nucleotide away. The chain employs TRBV28 and TRBJ1-2; TRBD1 matches 7 bases. This CDR3 has 15 amino acids. The junction had 19 bases not matched to a gene; V was cut back by 5 bases and J by 13 bases. Germline V lookup: CDR1 MDHEN, CDR2 SYDVKM. CDR3 sequence: CASSAGTEGLVVCTF. CDR3 nucleotides: TGTGCCAGCAGTGCAGGGACAGAGGGCCTAGTGGTCTGCACCTTC.

Comment on this clonotype: Lacking the conserved final phenylalanine or tryptophan, this CDR3 likely reflects a read error. The rearrangement links TRBV7-8 to TRBJ2-1, with 10 bases that match TRBD2. Per the germline V gene, CDR1 is SGHVS and CDR2 is FQNEAQ. The CDR3 runs to 15 residues. CDR3 nucleotide sequence: TGTGCCAGCAGCCCAGGACTAGCGGATTGCAATGAACAGTTCCTC. It translates to CASSPGLADCNEQFL.

As to this clonotype: One end of the junction fails to match germline, which may point to a read error. The chain combines TRBV24-1 with TRBJ2-1; D is perhaps TRBD2 (5 bases). The CDR3 has 14 residues. Germline loops: CDR1 KGHDR, CDR2 SFDVKD. The CDR3 sequence: CVTSDLVGIGEQFF. As DNA, the CDR3 is TGTGTCACCAGTGACTTAGTTGGGATCGGGGAGCAATTCTTC.

Concerning this clonotype itself: One junction end disagrees with the germline gene, perhaps due to a read error. The gene calls are TRBV6-5 and TRBJ2-7, with 8 bases matching TRBD1. The CDR3 has 15 residues. Germline V gene sequence: CDR1 MNHEY, CDR2 SVGAGI. The CDR3 DNA reads as TGTGCCTGCAGTTGGGTGGGGACAGGATACTACGAGCAGTACTTC. Protein: CACSWVGTGYYEQYF.

V is TRBV11-2 and J is TRBJ2-7; 8 bases are shared with TRBD2. The CDR3 covers 18 residues. Germline V gene lookup returns CDR1 SGHAT and CDR2 FQNNGV. The ends lost 2 bases at V and 4 bases at J; junction bases unmatched: 16. This CDR3 is CASSLSVGLAGVEYEQYF. DNA for the CDR3: TGTGCCAGCAGCTTATCCGTTGGACTAGCAGGAGTGGAGTACGAGCAGTACTTC.

Notes on this clonotype: At one of its ends the junction is not consistent with the germline gene, which may arise from a read error. This rearrangement joins TRBV11-2 to TRBJ2-2, with D possibly matching TRBD1 (6 bases). The CDR3 runs 19 residues. CDR1 and CDR2 from the germline V gene are SGHAT and FQNNGV. In DNA, the CDR3 is TGTGCCAGCAGCTTAGATCGAGGGGGAATGTGCCCGAACATCGGGGAGCTGTTTTTT. It is translated as CASSLDRGGMCPNIGELFF.

This sequence joins TRBV11-2 and TRBJ2-7; 11 bases fit TRBD1. This CDR3 spans 18 amino acids. CDR1 is SGHAT and CDR2 is FQNNGV in the germline V gene. V shed 9 bases, J shed 4 bases, and the junction held 20 bases outside the gene matches. The CDR3 sequence: CASSVAYPRTGGGYEQYF. The DNA for the CDR3 is TGTGCCAGTAGCGTAGCCTATCCCCGGACAGGGGGCGGTTACGAGCAGTACTTC. The complete variable domain, with remaining parts taken from reference TRBV11-2 and TRBJ2-7, reads EAGVAQSPRYKIIEKRQSVAFWCNPISGHATLYWYQQILGQGPKLLIQFQNNGVVDDSQLPKDRFSAERLKGVDSTLKIQPAKLEDSAVYLCASSVAYPRTGGGYEQYFGPGTRLTVT.

Note on this clonotype: Lacking the conserved final phenylalanine or tryptophan, this CDR3 likely reflects a read error. Because the CDR3's place on the DNA is in doubt, the DNA is left out and the CDR3 is given as listed by TCRdb. The V and J genes are TRBV29-1 and TRBJ2-2; TRBD2 is the table's D call, not checked against the DNA. In germline, CDR1 is SQVTM, CDR2 ANQGSEA. The CDR3 length is 16 residues, termini included. CDR3 loop: CSVEEGGRENAGELLL.

As for this clonotype: At one end, the junction sequence differs from germline, possibly due to a read error. CDR3 nucleotides: TGCAGCGTCGAGGGGCAGGGGTCCCACGAGCAGTGCTTC. Protein sequence: CSVEGQGSHEQCF. The genes are TRBV29-1 and TRBJ2-7; the D gene is possibly TRBD1 (6 bases). There are 13 residues in the CDR3. Germline V gene data show CDR1 as SQVTM and CDR2 as ANQGSEA.

Details on this clonotype: One junction end disagrees with the germline gene, perhaps due to a read error. This rearrangement joins TRBV29-1 to TRBJ2-3; 7 nucleotides line up with TRBD1. This CDR3 spans 15 amino acids. In germline, CDR1 is SQVTM, CDR2 ANQGSEA. The CDR3 nucleotides are TGCAGTGTTGAAATCTTAAGGGACAGAACAGATACGCAGTATTTT. It specifies CSVEILRDRTDTQYF.

On this clonotype itself: One junction end disagrees with the germline gene, perhaps due to a read error. The chain employs TRBV4-1 and TRBJ2-2; D possibly corresponds to TRBD2 (5 bases). The CDR3 is 14 residues long. Germline-derived CDR1 and CDR2 are MGHRA and YSYEKL. The CDR3 loop is CASSQSLNTGELFF. The DNA of the CDR3 is TGCGCCAGCAGCCAATCACTGAACACCGGGGAGCTGTTCTTT.

A note on this clonotype: Since no conserved phenylalanine or tryptophan closes the CDR3, a read error is the likely cause. The chain is built from TRBV6-5 and TRBJ2-1; tentative D call: TRBD1 (6 bases). This CDR3 contains 17 residues. CDR1 MNHEY and CDR2 SVGAGI come from the germline V gene. Trimming removed 5 bases from V and 3 bases from J, with 20 bases in between. DNA of the CDR3: TGTGCCAGCAGTCCCCTTACCCCAGGACAGCTCTACAATGAGCAGTTCCTC. It translates to CASSPLTPGQLYNEQFL.

This clonotype has more than one count but fewer than ten. One end of the junction does not line up with germline, which may come from a read error. The chain joins TRBV12-3 or TRBV12-4 to TRBJ1-1; 7 bases are shared with TRBD1. This CDR3 is 13 amino acids long. The CDR3 bases are TGTGCCTGCAGCAGGGGGACGTCTTATGAAGCCTTCTTT. Amino acids: CACSRGTSYEAFF.

Points on this clonotype: Because it lacks the conserved phenylalanine or tryptophan at the end, this CDR3 is likely a read error. The rearrangement joins TRBV10-1 to TRBJ2-7; D might be TRBD1 (6 bases). There are 16 residues in the CDR3. Germline V gives CDR1 WNHNN, CDR2 SYGVQD (reference sequence). The V gene lost 11 bases and the J gene lost 3 bases, with 26 bases spanning the gap. The chain's CDR3 is CASHEVRGRGNYEQYL. The CDR3 DNA is TGCGCCTCGCATGAAGTCAGGGGCAGAGGGAACTACGAGCAGTACTTA.

In the case of this clonotype: One end of the junction does not line up with germline, which may come from a read error. V is TRBV11-1 and J is TRBJ2-5; 8 nucleotides line up with TRBD2. Germline values: CDR1 SGHAT, CDR2 FQDESV (reference sequence). The CDR3 loop spans 14 amino acids. The CDR3 DNA sequence: TGTGCTAGCAGTGCGGGGGGACATCAAGGGACCCAGTACTTC. Encoded protein: CASSAGGHQGTQYF. Drawing the rest from reference TRBV11-1 and TRBJ2-5, the complete variable domain is EAEVAQSPRYKITEKSQAVAFWCDPISGHATLYWYRQILGQGPELLVQFQDESVVDDSQLPKDRFSAERLKGVDSTLKIQPAELGDSAMYLCASSAGGHQGTQYFGPGTRLLVL.

A note on this clonotype: This may be a read error, as it is one base from a much larger clone. The chain carries TRBV7-9 and TRBJ1-4, with D possibly TRBD1 on 5 matching bases. CDR1 and CDR2 from the germline V gene are SEHNR and FQNEAQ (reference sequence). The CDR3 consists of 16 residues. Between the trimmed V and J ends, which lost 7 bases and 0 bases, there was a span of 15 bases. CDR3 in amino acids: CASNLGGTATNEKLFF. The DNA for the CDR3 is TGTGCCAGCAACCTTGGGGGGACTGCAACTAATGAAAAACTGTTTTTT.